This TCR beta chain appears in the sequencing data of a study of T cells after somatic rescue of genetic block. Profiling relied on immunoSEQ multiplex PCR, and the TCRdb table lists in-frame clones only, not all of them. The sample includes 70,000 to 95,000 clones, just under 90% seen only once; the top ten take about 1.5%. Germline assignment: CDR1 SGHNT and CDR2 YYREEE (reference sequence). V was clipped by 6 bases and J by 5 bases, with 18 bases between them. The CDR3 extends over 15 amino acids. This sequence joins TRBV5-4 and TRBJ2-1, with D possibly being TRBD1 (7 bases). Sequencing was performed on peripheral blood mononuclear cells (PBMCs). This receptor was identified in a woman between 18 and 30 years old. In nucleotides, the CDR3 is TGTGCCAGCACCCCCTCGCGGGACAGAGACAATGAGCAGTTCTTC. This translates into CASTPSRDRDNEQFF.